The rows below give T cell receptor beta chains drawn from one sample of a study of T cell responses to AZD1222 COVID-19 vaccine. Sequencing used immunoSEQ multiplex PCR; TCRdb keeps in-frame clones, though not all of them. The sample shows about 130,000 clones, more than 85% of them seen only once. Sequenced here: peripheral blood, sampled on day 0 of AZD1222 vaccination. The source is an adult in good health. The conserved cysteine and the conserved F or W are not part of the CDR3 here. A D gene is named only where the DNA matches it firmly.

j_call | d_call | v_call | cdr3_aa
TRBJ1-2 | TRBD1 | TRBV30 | AWMTGDGYT
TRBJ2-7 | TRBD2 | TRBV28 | ASSLGTSGSSYEQY
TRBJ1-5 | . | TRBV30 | AWSVGPHSNQPQH
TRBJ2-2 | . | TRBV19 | ASSILTGRTGELF
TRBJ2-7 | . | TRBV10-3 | AISTSRTYEQY
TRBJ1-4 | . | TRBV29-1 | SVAVRVANEKLF
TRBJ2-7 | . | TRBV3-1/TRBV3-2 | ASSQVNRVETYEQY
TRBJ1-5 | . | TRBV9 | ASSVGEAQPQH
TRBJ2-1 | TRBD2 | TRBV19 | ASRNKLTSHNEQF
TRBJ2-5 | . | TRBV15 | ATSRGPETQY
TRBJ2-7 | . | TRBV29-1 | SVEERVIVLDEQY
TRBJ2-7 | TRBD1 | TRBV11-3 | ASSPRDRGHEQY
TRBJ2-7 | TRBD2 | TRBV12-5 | ASGPAGAYEQY
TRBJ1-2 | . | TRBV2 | ASSAIYGYT
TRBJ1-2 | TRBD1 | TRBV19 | ASSIGGTGYGYT
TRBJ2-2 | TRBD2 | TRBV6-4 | ASSLTSGDTGELF
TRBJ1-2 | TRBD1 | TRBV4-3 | ASSNPLQGTYGYT
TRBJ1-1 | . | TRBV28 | ASSFPGRGNYEAF
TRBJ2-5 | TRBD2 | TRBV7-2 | ASSLDSGREETQY
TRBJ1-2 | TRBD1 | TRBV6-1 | ASSEKPGQGADGYT
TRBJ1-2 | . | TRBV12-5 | ASASGLVGNYGYT
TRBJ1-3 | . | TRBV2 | ASIDFSGNTIY
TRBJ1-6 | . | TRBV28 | ASSIQGPRPASPLH
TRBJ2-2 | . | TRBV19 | ASTPLPDSWNTGELF
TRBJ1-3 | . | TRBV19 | GAGAHGNTIY
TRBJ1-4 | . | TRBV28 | ATDGGAFEFEKLF
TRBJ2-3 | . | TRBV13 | ASSLPGTDTQY
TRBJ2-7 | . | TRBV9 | ASSASGPMDEQY
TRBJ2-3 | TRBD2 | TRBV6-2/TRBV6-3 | ASSFGTSGRDTQY
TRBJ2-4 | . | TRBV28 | ASTPGAGVGAKNIQY
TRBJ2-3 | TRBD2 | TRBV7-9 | ASSLSGRSTDTQY
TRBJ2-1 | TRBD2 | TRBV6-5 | ASRQTSGTNEQF
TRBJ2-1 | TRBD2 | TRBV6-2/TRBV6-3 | ASSSNRGGNEQF
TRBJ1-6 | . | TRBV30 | AGRLGSYNSPLH
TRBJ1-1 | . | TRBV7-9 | ASSPQGVVNTEAF
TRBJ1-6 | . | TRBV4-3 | ASSQDGILGRLH
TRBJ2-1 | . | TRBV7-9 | ASSFSHVSSYNEQF